This T cell receptor beta chain was obtained from a study of blood T cell repertoires in COVID-19. Sequencing used immunoSEQ multiplex PCR; TCRdb keeps in-frame clones, though not all of them. The repertoire includes about 150,000 clones, more than 75% of them detected once, and about 15% sits in the top ten. The CDR3 sequence is 14 residues long. J was trimmed by 4 bases and V by 3 bases; bases with no gene match: 6. CDR1 and CDR2 (germline): GTSNPN, SVGIG (reference sequence). V and J are TRBV30 and TRBJ2-5; 9 bases map to TRBD1. Sample: peripheral blood. This sequence was found in a human donor with acute or convalescent COVID-19. The donor label of this sample is uncertain. The CDR3 spells CAWRPQGARETQYF. CDR3 sequence (DNA): TGTGCCTGGAGGCCACAGGGGGCAAGAGAGACCCAGTACTTC. The variable domain in full, with the rest retrieved from reference TRBV30 and TRBJ2-5, is SQTIHQWPATLVQPVGSPLSLECTVEGTSNPNLYWYRQAAGRGLQLLFYSVGIGQISSEVPQNLSASRPQDRQFILSSKKLLLSDSGFYLCAWRPQGARETQYFGPGTRLLVL.